This TCR beta chain was profiled in a study of esophageal squamous cell carcinoma under preoperative chemotherapy. Study summary: Both tumor-infiltrating lymphocytes and peripheral blood T cells had their TCR repertoires profiled. Findings and limits, study-wide: Clonal contraction, more than amplification, hit abundant clones after paclitaxel-nedaplatin.

TCRdb re-called the PCR reads through MiXCR, storing one row per CDR3 protein. The table includes 15,000 to 20,000 distinct CDR3 sequences, more than 45% detected once. Of note for this clonotype: Its antigen is still unknown.

The sample's time point: after preoperative PTX-NDP chemotherapy. Germline V CDR1 and CDR2: SGHVS, FQNEAQ. The CDR3 sequence is 14 residues long. The TCR comes from a human donor with esophageal squamous cell carcinoma. The donor label of this sample is uncertain. The J gene is TRBJ2-2, the V gene TRBV7-8; tentative D call: TRBD2 (5 bases). The last part of the DNA fits TRBJ2-3 better; the J call may be wrong. Sample collection was performed from a patient given preoperative chemotherapy. CDR3 bases: TGTGCCAGCAGCCCGGCTGTACCCACGGAGGCGCAGTATTTT. It encodes CASSPAVPTEAQYF.